This T cell receptor (beta chain) was identified during a study of regulatory T cells in long-lasting Graves disease. Through Arm-PCR of CDR3 regions and iRepertoire HTBI primers, TCR beta libraries were built. TCRdb fed the multiplex PCR reads into MiXCR, producing one record per CDR3 protein. The sample shows 650,000 to 700,000 distinct CDR3 sequences, 30% of them seen only once. Time point indicated: persistent/refractory GD, antithyroid drugs over 5 years with positive TRAb. With RNA extracted from PBMCs as input, the TCR library was made. Diagnoses of Graves' disease were made by American Thyroid Association guidelines. CDR1 is SGDLS and CDR2 is YYNGEE in the germline V gene. V lost 0 bases, J lost 5 bases, and 7 bases stayed unmatched. The CDR3 totals 15 residues.

This receptor was identified in a female donor with Graves disease. The rearrangement links TRBV9 to TRBJ2-7, with 8 bases identical to TRBD1. This specimen consisted of peripheral blood mononuclear cells (PBMCs), obtained when the disease was refractory, from a patient treated with antithyroid drugs. As DNA, the CDR3 is TGTGCCAGCAGCGTAGGTGCGGACAGGGTTCACGAGCAGTACTTC. Amino acids: CASSVGADRVHEQYF.